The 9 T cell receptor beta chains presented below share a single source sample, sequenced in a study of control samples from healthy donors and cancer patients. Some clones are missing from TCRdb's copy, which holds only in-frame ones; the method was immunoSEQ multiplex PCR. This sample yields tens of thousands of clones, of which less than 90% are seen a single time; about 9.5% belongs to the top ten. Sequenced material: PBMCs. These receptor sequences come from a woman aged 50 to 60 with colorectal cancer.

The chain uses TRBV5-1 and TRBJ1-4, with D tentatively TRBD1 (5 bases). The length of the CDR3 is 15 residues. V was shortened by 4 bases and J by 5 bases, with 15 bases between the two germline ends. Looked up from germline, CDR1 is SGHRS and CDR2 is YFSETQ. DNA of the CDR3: TGCGCCAGCAGCGAAGCGGGGCTAGGAAATGAAAAACTGTTTTTT. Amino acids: CASSEAGLGNEKLFF.

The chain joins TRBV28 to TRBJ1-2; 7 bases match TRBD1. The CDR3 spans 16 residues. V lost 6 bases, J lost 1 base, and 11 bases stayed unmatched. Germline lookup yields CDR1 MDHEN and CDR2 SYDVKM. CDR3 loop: CASSLTEGAVNYGYTF. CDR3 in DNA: TGTGCCAGCAGCCTCACGGAGGGGGCAGTTAACTATGGCTACACCTTC.

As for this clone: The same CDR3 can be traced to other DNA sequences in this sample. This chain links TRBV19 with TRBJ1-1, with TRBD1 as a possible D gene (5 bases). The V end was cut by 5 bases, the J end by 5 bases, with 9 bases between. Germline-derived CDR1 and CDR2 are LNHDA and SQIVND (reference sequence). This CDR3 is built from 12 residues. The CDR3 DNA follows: TGTGCCAGTAGTCGAGGGGTTACTGAAGCTTTCTTT. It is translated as CASSRGVTEAFF.

This CDR3 is CASSFGGFDEKLFF. The CDR3 DNA follows: TGTGCCAGCAGTTTCGGTGGGTTCGATGAAAAACTGTTTTTT. V usage is TRBV28 and J usage is TRBJ1-4; D gene unclear. There are 14 residues in the CDR3. V was cut by 3 bases and J by 6 bases, with 11 bases left in between. From germline, CDR1 is MDHEN and CDR2 SYDVKM.

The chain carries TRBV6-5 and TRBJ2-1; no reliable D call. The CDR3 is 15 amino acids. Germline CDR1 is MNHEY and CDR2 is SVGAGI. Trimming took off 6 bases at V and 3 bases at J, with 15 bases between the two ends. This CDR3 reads CASRPPGLGYNEQFF. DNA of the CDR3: TGTGCCAGCAGACCCCCGGGTTTGGGCTACAATGAGCAGTTCTTC.

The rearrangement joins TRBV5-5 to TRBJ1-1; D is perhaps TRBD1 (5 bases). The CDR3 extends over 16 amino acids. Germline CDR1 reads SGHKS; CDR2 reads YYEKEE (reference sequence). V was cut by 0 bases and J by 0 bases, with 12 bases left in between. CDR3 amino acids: CASSLVQGSMNTEAFF. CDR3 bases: TGTGCCAGCAGCTTGGTTCAGGGCAGTATGAACACTGAAGCTTTCTTT. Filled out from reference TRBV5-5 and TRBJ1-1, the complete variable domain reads DAGVTQSPTHLIKTRGQQVTLRCSPISGHKSVSWYQQVLGQGPQFIFQYYEKEERGRGNFPDRFSARQFPNYSSELNVNALLLGDSALYLCASSLVQGSMNTEAFFGQGTRLTVV.

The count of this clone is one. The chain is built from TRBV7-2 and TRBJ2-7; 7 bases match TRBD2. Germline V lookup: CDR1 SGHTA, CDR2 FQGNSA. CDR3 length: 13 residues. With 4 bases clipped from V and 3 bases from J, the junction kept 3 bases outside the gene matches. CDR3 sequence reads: CASSYGTIYEQYV. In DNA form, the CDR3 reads TGTGCCAGCAGCTACGGGACTATCTACGAGCAGTACGTC.

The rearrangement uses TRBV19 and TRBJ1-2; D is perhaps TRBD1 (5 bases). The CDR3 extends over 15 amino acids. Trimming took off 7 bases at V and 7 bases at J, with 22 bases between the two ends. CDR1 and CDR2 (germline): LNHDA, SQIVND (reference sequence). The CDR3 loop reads CASTLWSDRAGGYTF. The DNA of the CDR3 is TGTGCCAGTACCTTGTGGTCAGACAGAGCAGGTGGCTACACCTTC.

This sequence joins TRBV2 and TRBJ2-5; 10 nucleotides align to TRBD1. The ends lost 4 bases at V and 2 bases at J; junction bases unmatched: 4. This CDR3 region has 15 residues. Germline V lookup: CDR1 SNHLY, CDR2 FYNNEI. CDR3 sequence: CASSVGTGVQETQYF. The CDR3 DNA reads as TGTGCCAGCAGTGTTGGGACAGGGGTACAAGAGACCCAGTACTTC.